This T cell receptor beta chain was retrieved from a study of molecular identifiers for immune sequencing clone quantification. This clonotype was counted ten times or more. Preparation of the bulk TCR libraries relied on previously described methods and listed TCR primers. TCRdb processed the PCR reads anew with MiXCR; each CDR3 protein has one entry. The sample lists over 60,000 distinct CDR3 sequences, approximately 18% occurring once. This sequence was found in a human donor in good health. Some libraries in this study had Jurkat cell RNA spiked in. The material sequenced was naive CD8+ T cells from blood, with Jurkat cell RNA spiked in. As to subset: FACS-sorted CD8+CD4-CCR7+CD45RA+ naive T cells.

The CDR3 coding sequence is TGTGCCAGCAGCCATAGACAGGGAATGAACACTGAAGCTTTCTTT. This codes for CASSHRQGMNTEAFF. J is TRBJ1-1 and V is TRBV7-6; 7 bases match TRBD1. Germline V lookup: CDR1 SGHVS, CDR2 FNYEAQ. There are 15 residues in the CDR3. V lost 5 bases to trimming and J lost 0 bases; unmatched junction nucleotides: 6.